What follows are 13 T cell receptor beta chains derived from one specimen sequenced in a study of blood T cell repertoires in COVID-19. Clones were read by immunoSEQ multiplex PCR, and TCRdb kept only the in-frame ones, dropping some. The sample lists approximately 200,000 clones; approximately 94% were seen once. The specimen sequenced was peripheral blood. These receptors all stem from a man younger than 40 with COVID-19, enrolled during active disease.

The rearrangement uses TRBV20-1 and TRBJ2-7; TRBD1 agrees at 9 bases. This CDR3 is built from 18 residues. CDR1 and CDR2 (germline): DFQATT, SNEGSKA (reference sequence). V gave up 3 bases and J gave up 1 base; unmatched junction bases: 16. CDR3 protein: CSASMGRQGQGASYEQYF. The CDR3 DNA reads TGCAGTGCTAGTATGGGAAGGCAGGGACAGGGAGCTTCCTACGAGCAGTACTTC.

The chain has TRBV29-1 and TRBJ2-3; D is unresolved. Per the germline V gene, CDR1 is SQVTM and CDR2 is ANQGSEA. V lost 3 bases and J lost 0, with 4 bases in between. There are 12 residues in the CDR3. The CDR3 spells CSVETSTDTQYF. Written as DNA, the CDR3 is TGCAGCGTTGAGACTAGCACAGATACGCAGTATTTT.

This clone was detected only a few times. This chain links TRBV9 with TRBJ2-1; 8 bases are a match to TRBD2. Germline CDR1 is SGDLS and CDR2 is YYNGEE. Losses at the gene ends were 4 bases for V and 1 base for J; bases not matched to a gene: 7. This CDR3 comprises 16 residues. This chain's CDR3 is CASSPGGGLSYNEQFF. CDR3 bases: TGTGCCAGCAGCCCCGGCGGGGGGTTGTCCTACAATGAGCAGTTCTTC. The full variable domain, its missing parts supplied by reference TRBV9 and TRBJ2-1, is DSGVTQTPKHLITATGQRVTLRCSPRSGDLSVYWYQQSLDQGLQFLIQYYNGEERAKGNILERFSAQQFPDLHSELNLSSLELGDSALYFCASSPGGGLSYNEQFFGPGTRLTVL.

The gene calls are TRBV5-1 and TRBJ1-1; D is perhaps TRBD1 (5 bases). The germline CDR1 and CDR2 sequences are SGHRS and YFSETQ. The CDR3 totals 14 residues. V was pared by 5 bases and J by 0 bases, with 11 bases between. CDR3 amino acids: CASRPRQMNTEAFF. CDR3 in DNA: TGCGCCAGCAGACCCCGACAGATGAACACTGAAGCTTTCTTT.

CDR3: CASSTGQGAGSTEAFF. As DNA, the CDR3 is TGCGCCAGCAGCACAGGACAGGGTGCTGGGTCCACTGAAGCTTTCTTT. The chain uses TRBV5-1 and TRBJ1-1; TRBD1 matches at 8 bases. Germline V gene lookup returns CDR1 SGHRS and CDR2 YFSETQ. This CDR3 spans 16 amino acids. V was pared by 4 bases and J by 4 bases, with 12 bases of the junction left unmatched.

V gene TRBV9 combines with J gene TRBJ2-5; possible D gene TRBD2, 6 bases. The CDR3 covers 13 residues. Trimming took 4 bases from V and 2 from J, leaving 9 bases between them. Germline CDR1 reads SGDLS; CDR2 reads YYNGEE. The CDR3 nucleotides are TGTGCCAGCAGCTCCGGGGGTCAAGAGACCCAGTACTTC. It translates to CASSSGGQETQYF. Together with reference TRBV9 and TRBJ2-5, the CDR3 gives the full variable domain: DSGVTQTPKHLITATGQRVTLRCSPRSGDLSVYWYQQSLDQGLQFLIQYYNGEERAKGNILERFSAQQFPDLHSELNLSSLELGDSALYFCASSSGGQETQYFGPGTRLLVL.

The V gene is TRBV3-1 (or the pseudogene TRBV3-2), the J gene TRBJ1-5; no reliable D call. The germline CDR1 and CDR2 sequences are LGHDT and YNNKEL (reference sequence). V lost 8 bases and J 5 bases, leaving 13 bases between the germline ends. The CDR3 is made up of 13 amino acids. As DNA, the CDR3 is TGTGCCAGCGGGCCGTTTCGAGATCAGCCCCAGCATTTT. It is translated as CASGPFRDQPQHF.

The gene calls are TRBV6-5 and TRBJ2-2; 7 nucleotides match TRBD2. Germline CDR1 is MNHEY and CDR2 is SVGAGI. CDR3 length equals 14 residues. V was pared by 7 bases and J by 6 bases, with 8 bases of the junction left unmatched. Here the CDR3 reads CASIWTSGAGELFF. In DNA, the CDR3 is TGTGCCAGCATATGGACTAGTGGCGCCGGGGAGCTGTTTTTT.

The chain couples TRBV6-1 to TRBJ1-1; D might be TRBD1 (5 bases). CDR3 length: 17 amino acids. CDR1 and CDR2 from the germline V gene are MNHNS and SASEGT. V was clipped by 0 bases and J by 3 bases, with 17 bases between them. The CDR3 DNA follows: TGTGCCAGCAGTGAAGCGTCAGGAGGGGCAGGATACACTGAAGCTTTCTTT. It is translated as CASSEASGGAGYTEAFF.

The rearrangement joins TRBV6-2 or TRBV6-3 to TRBJ1-2; D is uncertain. Trimming took off 2 bases at V and 4 bases at J, with 17 bases between the two ends. The CDR3 has 16 amino acids. CDR1 is MNHEY, CDR2 SVGEGT, per germline. CDR3: CASSYMAGPEGYGYTF. CDR3 sequence (DNA): TGTGCCAGCAGTTACATGGCAGGCCCCGAGGGCTATGGCTACACCTTC.

This clone occurred once. This chain links TRBV5-1 with TRBJ1-1; D not certain. This CDR3 has 14 residues. Germline-derived CDR1 and CDR2 are SGHRS and YFSETQ. Trimming shortened V by 0 bases and J by 2 bases, and 8 bases separated the two germline ends. Here the CDR3 reads CASSLDSFNTEAFF. CDR3 sequence (DNA): TGCGCCAGCAGCTTGGACAGTTTCAACACTGAAGCTTTCTTT.

This clone was recorded once. CDR3 bases: TGCGCCAGCAGCCTGGGACTCACAGATACGCAGTATTTT. Amino acid sequence: CASSLGLTDTQYF. The chain uses TRBV5-1 and TRBJ2-3; TRBD2 is a possible D gene (6 bases). Looked up from germline, CDR1 is SGHRS and CDR2 is YFSETQ. Trimming took 4 bases from V and 2 from J, leaving 8 bases between them. The CDR3 totals 13 residues.

In its sample, this clone was seen a few times. V and J are TRBV19 and TRBJ2-5; the match to TRBD2 covers 11 bases. The V gene end was trimmed by 3 bases and the J gene end by 5 bases; junction bases not matched to a gene: 5. Germline V gene sequence: CDR1 LNHDA, CDR2 SQIVND (reference sequence). CDR3 length: 15 residues. The CDR3 protein is CASSMAASGGETQYF. The CDR3, as DNA: TGTGCCAGTAGTATGGCGGCTAGCGGGGGGGAGACCCAGTACTTC.